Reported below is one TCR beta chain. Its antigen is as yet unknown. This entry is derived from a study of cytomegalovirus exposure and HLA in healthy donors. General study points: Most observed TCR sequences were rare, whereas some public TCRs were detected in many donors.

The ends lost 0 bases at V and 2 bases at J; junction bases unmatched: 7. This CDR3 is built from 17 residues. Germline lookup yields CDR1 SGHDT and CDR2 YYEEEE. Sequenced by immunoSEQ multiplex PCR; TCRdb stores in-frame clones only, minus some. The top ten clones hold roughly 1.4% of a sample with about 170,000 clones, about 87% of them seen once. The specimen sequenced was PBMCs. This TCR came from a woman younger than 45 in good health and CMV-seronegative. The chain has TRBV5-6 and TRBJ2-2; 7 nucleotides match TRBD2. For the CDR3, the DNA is TGTGCCAGCAGCTTGGCCTTGGGACTACTAAACACCGGGGAGCTGTTTTTT. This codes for CASSLALGLLNTGELFF.